This section outlines one T cell receptor beta chain sequence together with its context. As for time point: pretreatment peripheral blood. The data originate from a study of PD-L1 blockade in urothelial cancer. Study context: About 85% of the roughly 30 patients were males with bladder-origin urothelial cancer.

A spike-in of synthetic TCR analog templates was added to each PCR. Sequencing was performed with immunoSEQ multiplex PCR; in TCRdb, only in-frame clones are kept and a portion is missing. The sample lists roughly 53,000 clones, around nine tenths occurring once. This specimen was PBMCs, taken around atezolizumab (anti-PD-L1) treatment. This sequence was found in a woman aged 55-69 years with urothelial cancer.

CDR3 DNA sequence: TGTGCCACCAGCATGAGGGGGCCCTACGAGCAGTACTTC. It codes for CATSMRGPYEQYF. The chain combines TRBV15 with TRBJ2-5; 7 bases agree with TRBD1. The J call is in doubt because the DNA end fits TRBJ2-7 better. This CDR3 spans 13 amino acids. Germline CDR1 and CDR2: LNHNV and YYDKDF (reference sequence).